The clone carrying this T cell receptor beta chain came up a few times. Its antigen is still unknown. These data are taken from a study of identical twins. Through template switching, a universal primer site was introduced, and the cDNA contained unique molecular identifiers. TCRdb processed the 5' RACE reads anew with MiXCR; each CDR3 protein has one entry. This sample yields 450,000 to 500,000 distinct CDR3 sequences, of which around 15% are seen a single time; about 0.97% belongs to the top ten. Whole-study findings and limits: Out-of-frame sharing of TCR alpha in monozygotic twins was underestimated by models. The abundant beta clonotypes from cord blood had fewer insertions, and memory repertoires had none of this.

The CDR3 consists of 13 residues. V was pared by 5 bases and J by 7 bases, with 3 bases of the junction left unmatched. Germline V gives CDR1 SEHNR, CDR2 FQNEAQ (reference sequence). Among all donors, each was a healthy Caucasian. These data were likewise used in another study, on yellow fever vaccine responses in identical twins.

The specimen was CD4+ T cells sorted from blood. V usage is TRBV7-9 and J usage is TRBJ2-1, with 9 bases matching TRBD2. This clonotype was obtained from a woman younger than 35 in good health. Written as DNA, the CDR3 is TGTGCCAGCAGCAGGCGGGGGGGGAATGAGCAGTTCTTC. The encoded protein is CASSRRGGNEQFF.